This TCR beta chain was found in a study of blood T cell repertoires in COVID-19. The germline CDR1 and CDR2 sequences are KGHSH and LQKENI. V was pared by 3 bases and J by 5 bases, with 5 bases of the junction left unmatched. CDR3 size: 14 residues. Using immunoSEQ multiplex PCR, the repertoire was profiled, and TCRdb retains in-frame clones only, with some absent. The sample has about 350,000 clones, around nine tenths seen once. This clone came up once. The rearrangement links TRBV18 to TRBJ2-3, with 7 nucleotides matching TRBD1. The receptor's source is a woman younger than 45 who had been exposed to COVID-19. What was sequenced was PBMCs or T cells enriched from blood (not recorded which). For the CDR3, the DNA is TGTGCCAGCTCACCGAAGACAGGGAGAGATACGCAGTATTTT. The encoded protein is CASSPKTGRDTQYF.